One T cell receptor beta chain is described in this entry. This clone was seen just once. Its antigen remains unidentified. No quality values exist for individual bases; no much larger clone is one base distant. This sample is part of a study of blood T cell repertoires in COVID-19 (TCRdb year 2020). About the full investigation: Collaborator samples came from the United States, Italy and Spain and covered acute and convalescent phases of COVID-19. HLA class I and class II types, where available, came from metadata supplied by the sample provider rather than from assay-based typing. A de-identified subject ID, COVID-19 status, age in years and sex were almost always included in the sample metadata. The prospective study material was composed of cDNA or gDNA derived from T cells, B-cell-depleted T cells, or PBMCs. Deeply sampled blood TCRbeta repertoires from subjects exposed to, actively infected with, or recovered from COVID-19 were included in the dataset. The samples were drawn from the first 160 participants of the ongoing ImmuneRACE study and from 1,254 subjects provided by 6 global collaborators. The repertoires were released in a freely available public database meant as a resource for research on the immune response to SARS-CoV-2. Study-wide conclusions, independent of this receptor: Clinical and demographic metadata were provided uncurated, with the amount varying by source and participant.

Whole blood was collected in K2EDTA tubes by collaborating institutions according to the institutions' own protocols. Collaborator samples were shipped for TCRbeta analysis as frozen whole blood, isolated PBMCs, or DNA extracted from either sample type. The immunoSEQ Assay, a bias-controlled multiplex PCR, was used to amplify TCRbeta CDR3 regions from genomic DNA. The study's processing was this. The number of nucleated cells in each sample was estimated by amplification of reference gene primers within the assay. To quantify the absolute abundance of each unique TCRbeta CDR3 rearrangement, sequence reads were collapsed and filtered. For each sample, productive Simpson clonality was calculated as the square root of Simpson's diversity index across productive rearrangements. TCRdb retrieved this table from immuneACCESS and kept in-frame rearrangements only. Not all clones are present; in checked studies, unresolved V genes account for under half, and no reason is known for the remainder. From that table come the V and J calls and clone size; the DNA was used to work out D and trimming. Counted in this sample were approximately 340,000 clones; about four fifths of them appeared once. The biggest ten clones account for roughly 3% of the sample.

In the germline V gene, CDR1 corresponds to ENHRY and CDR2 to SYGVKD. Including cysteine and phenylalanine, the CDR3 has 15 amino acids. Kept here is only the CDR3 DNA, which spans 45 bases and is read in frame from base 1. Ends trimmed: V by 5 bases, J by 5 bases; bases unmatched to a gene: 9. The chain was built from TRBV10-3 and TRBJ2-3, with 8 junctional bases fitting TRBD2. The sample consisted of peripheral blood. The sequence was obtained from a man aged 30-40 years with active or convalescent COVID-19. This receptor carries the CDR3 CAISYAGTRGDTQYF. DNA sequence: TGTGCCATCAGTTACGCCGGGACTAGGGGAGATACGCAGTATTTT.